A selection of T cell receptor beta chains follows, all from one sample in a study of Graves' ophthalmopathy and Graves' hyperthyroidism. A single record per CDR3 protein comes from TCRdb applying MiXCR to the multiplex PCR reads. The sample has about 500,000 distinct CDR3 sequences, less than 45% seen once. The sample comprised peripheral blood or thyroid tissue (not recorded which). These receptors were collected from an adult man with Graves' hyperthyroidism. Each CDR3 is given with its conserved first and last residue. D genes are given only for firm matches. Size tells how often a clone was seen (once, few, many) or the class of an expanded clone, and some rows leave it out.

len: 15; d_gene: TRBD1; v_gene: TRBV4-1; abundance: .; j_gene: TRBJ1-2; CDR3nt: TGCGCCAGCAGCCGCTGGGACAGGGGAGGCTATGGCTACACCTTC; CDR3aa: CASSRWDRGGYGYTF
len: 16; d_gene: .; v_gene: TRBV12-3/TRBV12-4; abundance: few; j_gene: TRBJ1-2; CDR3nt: TGTGCCAGCAGTTTAGTCCCCCGGGGGCGGGACTATGGCTACACCTTC; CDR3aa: CASSLVPRGRDYGYTF
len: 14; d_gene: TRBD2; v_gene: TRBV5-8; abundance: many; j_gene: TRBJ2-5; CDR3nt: TGTGCCAGCAGCTTGGGCACTAGCGGAGAGACCCAGTACTTC; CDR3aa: CASSLGTSGETQYF
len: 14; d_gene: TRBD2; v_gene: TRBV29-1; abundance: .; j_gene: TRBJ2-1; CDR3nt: TGCAGCGTTGTGGCGGGAGGGCCAGGGAATGAGCAGTTCTTC; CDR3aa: CSVVAGGPGNEQFF
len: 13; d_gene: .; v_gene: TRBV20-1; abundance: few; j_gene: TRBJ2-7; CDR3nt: TGCAGTGCTGTTTTGGACAGAGCAGTCGAGCAGTACTTC; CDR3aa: CSAVLDRAVEQYF
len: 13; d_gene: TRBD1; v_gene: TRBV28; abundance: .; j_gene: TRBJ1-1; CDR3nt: TGTGCCAGCACCTTACAGGGGGCGGCTGAAGCTTTCTTT; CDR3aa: CASTLQGAAEAFF
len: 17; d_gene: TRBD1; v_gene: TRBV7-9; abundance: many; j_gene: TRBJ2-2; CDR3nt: TGTGCCAGCAGCCCGCAGGGGACAGGGGGTTACACCGGGGAGCTGTTTTTT; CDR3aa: CASSPQGTGGYTGELFF
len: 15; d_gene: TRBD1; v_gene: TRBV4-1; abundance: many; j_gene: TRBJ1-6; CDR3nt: TGCGCCAGCAGCCATCCGGACAGGGGGCCTTCACCCCTCCACTTT; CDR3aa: CASSHPDRGPSPLHF
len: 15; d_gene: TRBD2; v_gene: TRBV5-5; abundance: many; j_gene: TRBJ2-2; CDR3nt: TGTGCCAGCAGCTTCCTAGCGGTGAACACCGGGGAGCTGTTTTTT; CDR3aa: CASSFLAVNTGELFF
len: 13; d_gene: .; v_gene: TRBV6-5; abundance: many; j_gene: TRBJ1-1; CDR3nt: TGTGCCAGCAGATTTCATCTTCAGGGGCCAGCTTTCTTT; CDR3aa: CASRFHLQGPAFF
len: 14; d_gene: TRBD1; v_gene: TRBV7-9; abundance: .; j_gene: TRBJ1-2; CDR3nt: TGTGCCAGCAGCCATCCGAGGGACAGGTCGGGATTGGCCTTC; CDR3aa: CASSHPRDRSGLAF
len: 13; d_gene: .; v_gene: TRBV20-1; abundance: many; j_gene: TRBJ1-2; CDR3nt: TGCAGTGGCGCGGGGGAAGCTAACTATGGCTACACCTTC; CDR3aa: CSGAGEANYGYTF
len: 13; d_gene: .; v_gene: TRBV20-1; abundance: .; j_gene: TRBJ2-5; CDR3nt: TGCAGTGCTAGAGATGGGATTCAAGAGACCCAGTACTTC; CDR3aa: CSARDGIQETQYF
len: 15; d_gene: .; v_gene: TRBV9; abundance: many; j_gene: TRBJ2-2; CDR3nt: TGTGCCAGCAGCGTAGACGGCCCTCGGGGCGGGGAGCTGTTTTTT; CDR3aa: CASSVDGPRGGELFF
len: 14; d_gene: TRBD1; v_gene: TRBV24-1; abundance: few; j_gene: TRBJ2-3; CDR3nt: TGTGCCACCAGTGATACGACAGGGTCTGATACGCAGTATTTT; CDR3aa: CATSDTTGSDTQYF
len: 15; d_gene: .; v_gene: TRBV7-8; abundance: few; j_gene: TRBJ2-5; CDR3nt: TGTGCCAGCAGCCAAGATAGGGGGGTTCGGGAGACCCAGTACTTC; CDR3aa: CASSQDRGVRETQYF
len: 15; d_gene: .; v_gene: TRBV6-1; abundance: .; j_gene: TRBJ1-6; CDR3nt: TGTGCCAGCAGTGAACTGGGAAGAGGAGGGTCACCCCTCCACTTT; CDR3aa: CASSELGRGGSPLHF
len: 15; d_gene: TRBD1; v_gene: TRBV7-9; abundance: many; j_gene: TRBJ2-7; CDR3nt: TGCGCCAGCAGCTTTAGAGACAGGGACTCCTACGAGCAGTACTTC; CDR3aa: CASSFRDRDSYEQYF
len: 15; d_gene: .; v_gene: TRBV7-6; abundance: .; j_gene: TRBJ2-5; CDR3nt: TGTGCCAGCAGCCTAACGGGACTCCTGGGAGAGACCCAGTACTTC; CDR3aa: CASSLTGLLGETQYF
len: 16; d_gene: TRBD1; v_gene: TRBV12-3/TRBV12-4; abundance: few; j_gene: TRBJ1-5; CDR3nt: TGTGCCAGCAGTTTTTTACAGGGACAGGGTAATCAGCCCCAGCATTTT; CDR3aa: CASSFLQGQGNQPQHF
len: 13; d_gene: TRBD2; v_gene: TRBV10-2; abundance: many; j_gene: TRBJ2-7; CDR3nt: TGCGCCAGCAGCGGACTAGCCTCCTACGAGCAGTACTTC; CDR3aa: CASSGLASYEQYF
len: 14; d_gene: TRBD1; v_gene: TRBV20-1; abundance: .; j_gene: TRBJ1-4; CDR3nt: TGCAGTGCTAGAGACCGGGACAGGGATGAAAAACTGTTTTTT; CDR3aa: CSARDRDRDEKLFF
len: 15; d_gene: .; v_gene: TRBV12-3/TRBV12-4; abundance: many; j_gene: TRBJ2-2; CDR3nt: TGTGCCAGCAGTTTATATCTCGGGGTCGGCGGGGAGCTGTTTTTT; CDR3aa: CASSLYLGVGGELFF
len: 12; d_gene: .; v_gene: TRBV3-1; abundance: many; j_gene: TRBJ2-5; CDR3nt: TGTGCCAGCAGCCAAGGGCTGGGGACCCAGTACTTC; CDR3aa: CASSQGLGTQYF
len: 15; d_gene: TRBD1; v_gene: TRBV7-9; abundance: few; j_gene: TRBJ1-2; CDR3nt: TGTGCCAGCAGCCGCCCACAGGGGGCGAACTATGGCTACACCTTC; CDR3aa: CASSRPQGANYGYTF
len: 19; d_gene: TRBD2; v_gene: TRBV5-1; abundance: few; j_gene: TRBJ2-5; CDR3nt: TGCGCCAGCAGCTTGGGACTAGCGGGAGGCCGCGGGGTCCAAGAGACCCAGTACTTC; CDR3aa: CASSLGLAGGRGVQETQYF
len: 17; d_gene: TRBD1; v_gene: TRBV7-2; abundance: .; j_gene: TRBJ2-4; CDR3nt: TGTGCCAGCAGCGGACCAGGGACAGGGCTAGCCAAAAACATTCAGTACTTC; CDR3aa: CASSGPGTGLAKNIQYF
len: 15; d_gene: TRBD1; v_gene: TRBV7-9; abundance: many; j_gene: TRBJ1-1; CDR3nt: TGTGCCGGCATAAGGTCAGGGGGCATTGACGCTGAAGCTTTCTTT; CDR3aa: CAGIRSGGIDAEAFF
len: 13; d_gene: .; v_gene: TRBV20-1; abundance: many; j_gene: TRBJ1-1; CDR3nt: TGCAGTGCTATACAGGGATTGAGGACTGAAGCTTTCTTT; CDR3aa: CSAIQGLRTEAFF
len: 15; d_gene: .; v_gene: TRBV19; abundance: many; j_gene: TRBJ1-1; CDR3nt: TGTGCCAGTAGTAGCCCCAGGGGCTCGTACGCTGAAGCTTTCTTT; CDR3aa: CASSSPRGSYAEAFF
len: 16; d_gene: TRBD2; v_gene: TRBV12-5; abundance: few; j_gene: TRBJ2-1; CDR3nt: TGTGCTAGTGGTTTAAGTAGCGGGATCTCCTACAATGAGCAGTTCTTC; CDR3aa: CASGLSSGISYNEQFF
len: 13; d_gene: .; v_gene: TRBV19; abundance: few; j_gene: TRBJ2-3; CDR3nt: TGTGCCAGTAGAGGCTTGAGCACAGATACGCAGTATTTT; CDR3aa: CASRGLSTDTQYF
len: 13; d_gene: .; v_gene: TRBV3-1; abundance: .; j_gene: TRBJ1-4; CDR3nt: TGTGCCAGCGTAGACAAGGATAATGAAAAACTGTTTTTT; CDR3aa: CASVDKDNEKLFF
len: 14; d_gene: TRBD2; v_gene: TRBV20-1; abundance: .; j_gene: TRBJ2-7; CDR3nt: TGCAGTGCTAGAGATCTCGGGACTAGCGGGGAGCAGTACTTC; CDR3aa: CSARDLGTSGEQYF
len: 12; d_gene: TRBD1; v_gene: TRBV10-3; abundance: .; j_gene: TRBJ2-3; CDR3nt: TGTGCCATCAGTGAGTCGCAGGGGGAGCAGTATTTT; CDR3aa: CAISESQGEQYF
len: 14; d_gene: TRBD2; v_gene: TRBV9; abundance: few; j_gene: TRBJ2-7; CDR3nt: TGTGCCAGCAGCGAGGGACTAGCGGACTACGAGCAGTACTTC; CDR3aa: CASSEGLADYEQYF
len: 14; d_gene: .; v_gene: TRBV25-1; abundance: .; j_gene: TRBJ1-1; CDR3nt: TGTGCCAGCAGTCCCAAGTGGAGGGACACTGAAGCTTTCTTT; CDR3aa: CASSPKWRDTEAFF